A selection of T cell receptor beta chains follows, all from one sample in a study of cytomegalovirus exposure and HLA in healthy donors. Using immunoSEQ multiplex PCR, the repertoire was profiled, and TCRdb retains in-frame clones only, with some absent. The table has about 120,000 clones, around three quarters seen once. The source material was PBMCs. The receptors were gathered from a female donor in good health and CMV-seronegative. Both conserved end residues are part of each CDR3. A D gene is named only where the DNA matches it firmly. Clone size is stated in some rows and not others, as once, few, many or a class when expanded.

TGTGCCAGCAGTTACGGGACTAACCCCTACAATGAGCAGTTCTTC	CASSYGTNPYNEQFF	-	TRBV6-6	TRBJ2-1	TRBD2
TGCGCCAGCAGCTTGGCCCATGGCAGGCAGCTCTATGGCTACACCTTC	CASSLAHGRQLYGYTF	-	TRBV5-1	TRBJ1-2	-
TGTGCCAGCAAGGAACCTAGCTCTGGGGCCAACGTCCTGACTTTC	CASKEPSSGANVLTF	-	TRBV27	TRBJ2-6	-
TGTGCCAGTAGTAGCGGGACTAGCGGGAGGGCGAATGAGCAGTTCTTC	CASSSGTSGRANEQFF	-	TRBV19	TRBJ2-1	TRBD2
TGCGCCAGCAGCTCCGCCCGGGACAGGGGAAGCGCCGGGTCTGGCTACACCTTC	CASSSARDRGSAGSGYTF	-	TRBV4-1	TRBJ1-2	TRBD1
TGCGCCAGCAGCGGCGGGACAGGGAGATATGGCTACACCTTC	CASSGGTGRYGYTF	-	TRBV5-1	TRBJ1-2	TRBD1
TGTGCCAGCAGAACCTCCTCGGACAGGGCTCCCTATGGCTACACCTTC	CASRTSSDRAPYGYTF	once	TRBV5-5	TRBJ1-2	TRBD1
TGTGCCATCAGTCCGGGAGGAATTGGACAGGGGGCGGGAGATACGCAGTATTTT	CAISPGGIGQGAGDTQYF	-	TRBV10-3	TRBJ2-3	TRBD1
TGCAGCGTTGGGGGACCCAGGGGTGCGTCCTACAATGAGCAGTTCTTC	CSVGGPRGASYNEQFF	-	TRBV29-1	TRBJ2-1	-
TGTGCCAGCAGCTTGTACAAGGGGGGGGCCTCCTACGAGCAGTACTTC	CASSLYKGGASYEQYF	-	TRBV5-8	TRBJ2-7	-
TGCGCCAGCAGCTTGGTCGACAGAAACTATGGCTACACCTTC	CASSLVDRNYGYTF	-	TRBV5-1	TRBJ1-2	-
TGTGCCAGCAGCCCTCAATTAAGGACAGATAGCAATCAGCCCCAGCATTTT	CASSPQLRTDSNQPQHF	-	TRBV7-8	TRBJ1-5	-
TGTGCCAGCAGCTTAAGTTGGCGGTCCGAGCAGTTCTTC	CASSLSWRSEQFF	-	TRBV7-8	TRBJ2-1	-
TGTGCCAGCTCACCGGGTCCCGGGACAGGACCGAACTATGGCTACACCTTC	CASSPGPGTGPNYGYTF	-	TRBV18	TRBJ1-2	TRBD1
TGCGCCAGCAGCTTGGCGACAGGGAGTGAGCAGTTCTTC	CASSLATGSEQFF	-	TRBV5-1	TRBJ2-1	TRBD1
TGTGCCAGTAACGGGGGAGAGGCTGGGGCCAACGGCCTGACTTTC	CASNGGEAGANGLTF	few	TRBV19	TRBJ2-6	-
TGCGCCAGCAGGCGGGGTCCGGGAAATGAGCAGTTCTTC	CASRRGPGNEQFF	-	TRBV5-1	TRBJ2-1	-
TGTGCCAGCAGCTTTCCAAGCGGGGAGCAGTTCTTC	CASSFPSGEQFF	-	TRBV5-4	TRBJ2-1	-
TGCGCCAGCAGCGACAGCGCGAACACCGGGGAGCTGTTTTTT	CASSDSANTGELFF	-	TRBV5-1	TRBJ2-2	-
TGTGCCAGCAGCTTACAACGGTCGGTCTACCGAGGAAATGAGCAGTTCTTC	CASSLQRSVYRGNEQFF	-	TRBV7-9	TRBJ2-1	-
TGTGCCAGCAGTGGCGGCCGGAGAGAGCAGTACTTC	CASSGGRREQYF	once	TRBV25-1	TRBJ2-7	-
TGCAGCGTACCCGGGACTAGCGGCGGGTCCTACAATGAGCAGTTCTTC	CSVPGTSGGSYNEQFF	-	TRBV29-1	TRBJ2-1	TRBD2
TGTGCCAGCAGCTTAGAGGTGACTAGTACCCATGAGCAGTTCTTC	CASSLEVTSTHEQFF	-	TRBV7-6	TRBJ2-1	-
TGCAGCGCACCGACAGGCAACTATGGCTACACCTTC	CSAPTGNYGYTF	few	TRBV29-1	TRBJ1-2	-
TGTGCCAGCAGCTTACCGACCCCGGGGACCCAGTACTTC	CASSLPTPGTQYF	-	TRBV5-6	TRBJ2-5	-
TGCGCCAGCAGTGAGTTAACTAGCGGGAGTGTAACAGATACGCAGTATTTT	CASSELTSGSVTDTQYF	few	TRBV10-1	TRBJ2-3	TRBD2
TGTGCCAGCCGGGGACTGTCTAGCAATCAGCCCCAGCATTTT	CASRGLSSNQPQHF	-	TRBV2	TRBJ1-5	-
TGTGCCAGTAGTATAGCGGGGGGGACCTACGAGCAGTACTTC	CASSIAGGTYEQYF	-	TRBV19	TRBJ2-7	TRBD2
TGTGCCAGCAGGGCCACCAGCTCTGGGGCCAACGTCCTGACTTTC	CASRATSSGANVLTF	-	TRBV6-1	TRBJ2-6	-